This T cell receptor (beta chain) was captured by sequencing in a study of cytomegalovirus exposure and HLA in healthy donors. The primer mix had 60 Vbeta and 13 Jbeta primers. TCRdb keeps only in-frame clones here, not all; method: immunoSEQ multiplex PCR. The ten most abundant clones cover approximately 3.6% of a sample with tens of thousands of clones. CDR1 is SGDLS and CDR2 is YYNGEE in the germline V gene. This CDR3 has 16 residues. The junction had 8 bases not matched to a gene; V was cut back by 4 bases and J by 5 bases. The receptor's source is a female donor in good health and CMV-seropositive. Sample: PBMCs. V gene TRBV9 combines with J gene TRBJ1-6; TRBD1 agrees at 8 bases. CDR3 region: CASSMDRDRNNSPLHF. CDR3 coding DNA: TGTGCCAGCAGCATGGACAGGGACCGGAATAATTCACCCCTCCACTTT.